This T cell receptor beta chain was sequenced for a study of blood T cell repertoires in COVID-19. On the study more broadly: Donors in the United States, Italy and Spain gave samples during acute or convalescent COVID-19. Sample material is recorded as cDNA or gDNA derived from T cells, B-cell-depleted T cells, or PBMCs.

The junction had 11 bases not matched to a gene; V was cut back by 3 bases and J by 4 bases. The germline CDR1 and CDR2 sequences are GTSNPN and SVGIG (reference sequence). This CDR3 contains 16 residues. This clone was recorded a few times. In the original analysis: Reference gene primer amplification in the assay estimated nucleated cell counts. Assay: immunoSEQ multiplex PCR; the TCRdb copy retains only in-frame clones and omits some. That table supplies the V and J calls and clone size; D and trimming were determined from the DNA. The repertoire holds roughly 500,000 clones, with approximately 83% as singletons.

This receptor was identified in a human donor in a cohort sampled during active COVID-19. The rearrangement links TRBV30 to TRBJ2-7, with 11 bases aligning to TRBD2. Sample: peripheral blood. The CDR3 sequence is CAWSKTQLAGVYEQYF. In nucleotides, the CDR3 is TGTGCCTGGAGCAAGACCCAACTAGCGGGAGTTTACGAGCAGTACTTC.